These 22 T cell receptor beta chains were sequenced from one sample in a study of shared clonotypes between healthy human individuals. Profiling relied on immunoSEQ multiplex PCR, and the TCRdb table lists in-frame clones only, not all of them. The table records 2 million to 2.5 million clones, nearly 97% of them present only once. The sample consisted of naive CD4+ T cells sorted from blood. The subset: CD45RA+ positively selected. These receptors originate from a man between 18 and 29 years old in good health.

The J gene is TRBJ2-7, the V gene TRBV2, with 8 bases that match TRBD1. V gave up 8 bases and J gave up 6 bases; unmatched junction bases: 9. The germline CDR1 and CDR2 sequences are SNHLY and FYNNEI. The CDR3 contains 13 residues. Here the CDR3 DNA reads TGTGCCAGCCGGACAGGGACACAGGGCGAGCAGTACTTC. It specifies CASRTGTQGEQYF.

The chain uses TRBV5-1 and TRBJ2-5; TRBD1 matches 9 bases. The CDR3 is 17 residues long. Germline V gives CDR1 SGHRS, CDR2 YFSETQ. V lost 0 bases to trimming and J lost 5 bases; unmatched junction nucleotides: 11. CDR3 in DNA: TGCGCCAGCAGCTTGGCCGCTCCAACAGGGGGCCTTGAGACCCAGTACTTC. As protein: CASSLAAPTGGLETQYF.

Note on this clone: Additional DNA sequences in this sample encode the identical CDR3. V usage is TRBV14 and J usage is TRBJ2-7, with D uncertain. CDR3 length: 11 amino acids. Germline CDR1 SGHDN, CDR2 FVKESK. V was trimmed by 3 bases and J by 4 bases, leaving 4 bases between them. The CDR3, as DNA: TGTGCCAGCAGCCATACTTACGAGCAGTACTTC. This sequence encodes CASSHTYEQYF.

This chain links TRBV6-6 with TRBJ2-3; TRBD2 matches 10 bases. Germline V gives CDR1 MNHNY, CDR2 SVGAGI (reference sequence). J gave up 0 bases and V 2 bases, and 2 bases lay outside the gene matches. This CDR3 has 16 residues. DNA for the CDR3: TGTGCCAGCAGTTACGTGACTAGCGGGAGCACAGATACGCAGTATTTT. The encoded protein is CASSYVTSGSTDTQYF.

The chain recombines TRBV5-1 with TRBJ2-2; D tentatively reads TRBD1 or TRBD2 (5 bases each). Germline CDR1 SGHRS, CDR2 YFSETQ. This CDR3 has 17 amino acids. The V end lost 1 base, the J end lost 3 bases, and 16 bases lay between the germline ends. The CDR3 protein is CASSLPGAGSDTGELFF. CDR3 sequence (DNA): TGCGCCAGCAGCTTGCCCGGGGCTGGATCGGACACCGGGGAGCTGTTTTTT.

V usage is TRBV5-1 and J usage is TRBJ1-4, with D possibly being TRBD1 (5 bases). The CDR3 is 16 residues long. Deletions cut 4 bases from V and 3 bases from J, with 16 bases between. Germline V gene lookup returns CDR1 SGHRS and CDR2 YFSETQ. The CDR3 nucleotides are TGCGCCAGCAGCCCCCGGGGGGGGAGCCCTAATGAAAAACTGTTTTTT. This translates into CASSPRGGSPNEKLFF.

The J gene is TRBJ1-2, the V gene TRBV7-2; no clear D. V was cut by 1 base and J by 5 bases, with 14 bases left in between. CDR1 SGHTA and CDR2 FQGNSA come from the germline V gene. The CDR3 loop spans 15 amino acids. The CDR3 protein is CASSLGQMISYGYTF. In nucleotides, the CDR3 is TGTGCCAGCAGCTTAGGGCAGATGATTTCATATGGCTACACCTTC.

This clone was recorded only once. The chain uses TRBV4-1 and TRBJ2-5, with 8 bases aligning to TRBD1. CDR3 length equals 15 residues. V was pared by 2 bases and J by 5 bases, with 7 bases of the junction left unmatched. CDR1 is MGHRA and CDR2 is YSYEKL in the germline V gene. The CDR3 reads CASSQPDRVAETQYF. Written as DNA, the CDR3 is TGCGCCAGCAGCCAACCGGACAGGGTCGCCGAGACCCAGTACTTC.

The chain employs TRBV4-1 and TRBJ2-2; 7 nucleotides line up with TRBD1. The CDR3 spans 19 residues. Germline loops: CDR1 MGHRA, CDR2 YSYEKL. V shed 0 bases and J 2 bases; nucleotides not matched to a gene: 12. CDR3 loop: CASSQDWKDRMGNTGELFF. The CDR3 DNA reads TGCGCCAGCAGCCAAGATTGGAAGGACAGGATGGGAAACACCGGGGAGCTGTTTTTT.

The chain links TRBV2 to TRBJ1-1, with D perhaps TRBD1 (6 bases). This CDR3 is built from 15 residues. The V gene's germline CDR1 is SNHLY and CDR2 FYNNEI. Trimming stripped 0 bases from V and 4 bases from J, with 12 bases between. CDR3 nucleotide sequence: TGTGCCAGCAGTGAAGCGGGCAGGGGTTCCACTGAAGCTTTCTTT. It translates to CASSEAGRGSTEAFF. The whole variable domain, filled in from reference TRBV2 and TRBJ1-1, reads EPEVTQTPSHQVTQMGQEVILRCVPISNHLYFYWYRQILGQKVEFLVSFYNNEISEKSEIFDDQFSVERPDGSNFTLKIRSTKLEDSAMYFCASSEAGRGSTEAFFGQGTRLTVV.

The chain couples TRBV4-3 to TRBJ2-1; 8 nucleotides agree with TRBD2. Trimming removed 1 base from V and 6 bases from J; junction bases left unmatched: 2. There are 14 residues in the CDR3. Germline assignment: CDR1 LGHNA and CDR2 YSLEER. The CDR3 nucleotides are TGCGCCAGCAGCCAAGCGGGAGGGCCCAATGAGCAGTTCTTC. It yields the protein CASSQAGGPNEQFF.

The rearrangement joins TRBV18 to TRBJ2-1; perhaps TRBD2 as D (5 bases). The germline V gene encodes CDR1 KGHSH and CDR2 LQKENI. The CDR3 consists of 15 residues. Trimming took 3 bases from V and 6 from J, leaving 15 bases between them. The chain's CDR3 is CASSPLNGRGNEQFF. The CDR3, as DNA: TGTGCCAGCTCACCCCTCAACGGCCGGGGCAATGAGCAGTTCTTC.

The rearrangement links TRBV29-1 to TRBJ1-2, with 9 bases fitting TRBD1. CDR3 length equals 14 residues. With 6 bases clipped from V and 3 bases from J, the junction kept 8 bases outside the gene matches. Germline V gene data show CDR1 as SQVTM and CDR2 as ANQGSEA. CDR3 amino acids: CSVGSGTGHYGYTF. CDR3 nucleotide sequence: TGCAGCGTGGGGAGCGGGACAGGGCACTATGGCTACACCTTC.

The chain has TRBV18 and TRBJ1-1; the D gene is possibly TRBD1 (6 bases). The CDR3 consists of 17 residues. Germline V gene sequence: CDR1 KGHSH, CDR2 LQKENI. V was cut by 2 bases and J by 0 bases, with 16 bases left in between. The CDR3 bases are TGTGCCAGCTCACCATCTTTAGACAGGCCGATGAACACTGAAGCTTTCTTT. Its translation is CASSPSLDRPMNTEAFF.

The chain uses TRBV18 and TRBJ2-4; 8 nucleotides align to TRBD2. Germline V gives CDR1 KGHSH, CDR2 LQKENI. The CDR3 runs to 15 residues. The J segment lost 9 bases and the V segment lost 6 bases, leaving 13 bases of the junction unmatched. The CDR3 reads CASSPSGGAGGIQYF. CDR3 bases: TGTGCCAGCTCCCCGTCCGGGGGGGCGGGGGGCATTCAGTACTTC.

The chain joins TRBV28 to TRBJ2-1; possibly TRBD1 for D (6 bases). The CDR3 consists of 11 residues. The germline gives CDR1 MDHEN, CDR2 SYDVKM. Trimming left V 4 bases short and J 9 bases short, with 7 bases between. This chain's CDR3 is CASSWTVEQFF. CDR3 nucleotide sequence: TGTGCCAGCAGTTGGACAGTTGAGCAGTTCTTC.

The gene calls are TRBV6-6 and TRBJ2-7, with D perhaps matching TRBD1 (5 bases). The V gene lost 7 bases and the J gene lost 7 bases, with 26 bases spanning the gap. The germline gives CDR1 MNHNY, CDR2 SVGAGI (reference sequence). The CDR3 runs 16 residues. CDR3 in amino acids: CASKTGIQSTMGEQYF. CDR3 DNA sequence: TGTGCCAGCAAAACAGGCATCCAGTCTACAATGGGTGAGCAGTACTTC.

With respect to this clone: The junction and the germline gene differ at one end; a read error may be behind it. The rearrangement links TRBV7-9 to TRBJ1-3; possibly TRBD1 for D (5 bases). The germline gives CDR1 SEHNR, CDR2 FQNEAQ (reference sequence). This CDR3 contains 15 residues. CDR3 sequence (DNA): TGTGCCAGCACCTTAGAGCAGGGCTCTGGAAACACCATATATTTT. Encoded protein: CASTLEQGSGNTIYF.

V is TRBV29-1 and J is TRBJ2-1; the D gene is possibly TRBD2 (6 bases). The CDR3 consists of 13 residues. Germline CDR1 is SQVTM and CDR2 is ANQGSEA. The V end was cut by 7 bases, the J end by 5 bases, with 15 bases between. CDR3 coding DNA: TGCAGCGGCGGGACGGAGAACAACAATGAGCAGTTCTTC. Its translation: CSGGTENNNEQFF.

CDR3: CASSGRVNSPLHF. CDR3 sequence (DNA): TGTGCCAGCTCAGGCAGGGTGAATTCACCCCTCCACTTT. The rearrangement uses TRBV18 and TRBJ1-6, with D tentatively TRBD1 (5 bases). V gave up 5 bases and J gave up 7 bases, with 9 bases separating them. The CDR3 is 13 residues long. CDR1 is KGHSH, CDR2 LQKENI, per germline. The full variable domain, in which reference TRBV18 and TRBJ1-6 provide the parts outside the CDR3, is NAGVMQNPRHLVRRRGQEARLRCSPMKGHSHVYWYRQLPEEGLKFMVYLQKENIIDESGMPKERFSAEFPKEGPSILRIQQVVRGDSAAYFCASSGRVNSPLHFGNGTRLTVT.

For this clone: Germline is not matched at one junction end, which may reflect a read error. The V call is TRBV14, the J call TRBJ2-7; 8 bases map to TRBD1. CDR1 and CDR2 (germline): SGHDN, FVKESK. This CDR3 is 15 amino acids long. CDR3 sequence reads: CAGSTRQGMGHEQYF. The CDR3 DNA is TGTGCCGGCAGCACCCGACAGGGGATGGGCCACGAGCAGTACTTC.

The count of this clone is one. Here the CDR3 reads CASSPTSGAPYEQYF. The CDR3 DNA follows: TGTGCCAGCAGCCCGACTAGCGGGGCCCCCTACGAGCAGTACTTC. The chain is built from TRBV28 and TRBJ2-7; 11 nucleotides align to TRBD2. The CDR3 is 15 residues long. Germline CDR1 reads MDHEN; CDR2 reads SYDVKM. Trimming at V came to 6 bases and at J to 2 bases, leaving 6 bases not matched to a gene.